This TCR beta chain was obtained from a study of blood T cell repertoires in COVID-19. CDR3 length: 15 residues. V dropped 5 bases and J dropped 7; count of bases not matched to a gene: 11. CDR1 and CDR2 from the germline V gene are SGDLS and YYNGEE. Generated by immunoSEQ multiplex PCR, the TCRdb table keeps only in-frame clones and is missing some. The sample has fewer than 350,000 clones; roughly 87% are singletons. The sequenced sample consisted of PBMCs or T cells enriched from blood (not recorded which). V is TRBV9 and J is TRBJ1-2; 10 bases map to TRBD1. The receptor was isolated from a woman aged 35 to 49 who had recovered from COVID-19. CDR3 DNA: TGTGCCAGCAGAGGACCAGTGACAGGGGGCTTTGGCTACACCTTC. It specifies CASRGPVTGGFGYTF.